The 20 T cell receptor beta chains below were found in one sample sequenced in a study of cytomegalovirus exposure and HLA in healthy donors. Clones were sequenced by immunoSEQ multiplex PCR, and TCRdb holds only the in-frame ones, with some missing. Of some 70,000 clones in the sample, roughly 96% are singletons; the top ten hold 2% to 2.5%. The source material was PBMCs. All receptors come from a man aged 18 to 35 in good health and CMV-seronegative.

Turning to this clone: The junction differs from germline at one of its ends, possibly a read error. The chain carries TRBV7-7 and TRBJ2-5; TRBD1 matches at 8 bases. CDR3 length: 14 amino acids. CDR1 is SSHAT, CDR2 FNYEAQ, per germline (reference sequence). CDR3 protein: CASSPRDRSDTQYF. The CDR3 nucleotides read TGTGCTAGCAGTCCCCGGGACAGGTCAGACACCCAGTACTTC.

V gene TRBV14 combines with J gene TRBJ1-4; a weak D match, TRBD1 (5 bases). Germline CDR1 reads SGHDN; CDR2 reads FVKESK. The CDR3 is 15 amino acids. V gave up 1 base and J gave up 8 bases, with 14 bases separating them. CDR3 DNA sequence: TGTGCCAGCAGCCAAGCTGCGGGGGTTGGGGAAAAACTGTTTTTT. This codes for CASSQAAGVGEKLFF.

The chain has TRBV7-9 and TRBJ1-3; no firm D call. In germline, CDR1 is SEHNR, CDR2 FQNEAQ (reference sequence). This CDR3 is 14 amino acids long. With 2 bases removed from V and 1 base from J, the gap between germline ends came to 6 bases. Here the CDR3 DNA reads TGTGCCAGCAGCTTAACAGCTTCTGGAAACACCATATATTTT. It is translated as CASSLTASGNTIYF.

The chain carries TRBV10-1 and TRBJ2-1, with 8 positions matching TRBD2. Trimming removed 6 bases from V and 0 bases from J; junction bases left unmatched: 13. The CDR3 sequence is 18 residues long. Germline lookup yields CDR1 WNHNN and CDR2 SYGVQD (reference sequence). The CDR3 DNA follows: TGCGCCAGCAGCACGGGGCTAGCGGGCTTTAGCTCCTACAATGAGCAGTTCTTC. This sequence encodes CASSTGLAGFSSYNEQFF.

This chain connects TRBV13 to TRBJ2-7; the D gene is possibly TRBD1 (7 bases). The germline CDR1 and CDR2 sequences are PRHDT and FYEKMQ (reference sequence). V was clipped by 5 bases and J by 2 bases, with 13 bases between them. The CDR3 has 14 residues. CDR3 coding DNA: TGTGCCAGCAGCCCCCGCAGGGGGGCCTACGAGCAGTACTTC. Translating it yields CASSPRRGAYEQYF.

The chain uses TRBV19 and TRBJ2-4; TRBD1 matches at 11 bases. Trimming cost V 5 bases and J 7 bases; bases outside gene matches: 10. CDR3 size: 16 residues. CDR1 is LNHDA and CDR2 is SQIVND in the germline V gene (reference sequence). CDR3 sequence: CASSPGTGGMVNIQYF. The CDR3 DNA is TGTGCCAGTAGTCCCGGGACAGGGGGTATGGTCAACATTCAGTACTTC.

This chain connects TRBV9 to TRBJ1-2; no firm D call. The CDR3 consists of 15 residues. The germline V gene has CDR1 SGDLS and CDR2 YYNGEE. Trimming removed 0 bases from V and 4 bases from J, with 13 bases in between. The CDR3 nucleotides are TGTGCCAGCAGCGTAGCCACAGAAGCGGGCTATGGCTACACCTTC. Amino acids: CASSVATEAGYGYTF.

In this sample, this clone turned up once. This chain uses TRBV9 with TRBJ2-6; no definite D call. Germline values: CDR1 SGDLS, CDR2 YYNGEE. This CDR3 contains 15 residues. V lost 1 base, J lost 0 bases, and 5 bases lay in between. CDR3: CASSVQDSGANVLTF. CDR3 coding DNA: TGTGCCAGCAGCGTACAGGACTCTGGGGCCAACGTCCTGACTTTC.

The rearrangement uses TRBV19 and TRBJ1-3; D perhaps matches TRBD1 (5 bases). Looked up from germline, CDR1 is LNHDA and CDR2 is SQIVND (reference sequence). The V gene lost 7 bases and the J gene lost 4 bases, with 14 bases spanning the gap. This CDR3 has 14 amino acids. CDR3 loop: CASTIGAGGNTIYF. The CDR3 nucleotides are TGTGCCAGTACCATTGGGGCAGGAGGAAACACCATATATTTT.

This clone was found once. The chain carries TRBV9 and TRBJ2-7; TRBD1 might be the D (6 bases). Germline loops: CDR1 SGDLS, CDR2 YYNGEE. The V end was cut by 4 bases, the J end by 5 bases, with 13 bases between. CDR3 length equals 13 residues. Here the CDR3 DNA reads TGTGCCAGCAGCAGGGACAAACCACACGAGCAGTACTTC. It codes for CASSRDKPHEQYF. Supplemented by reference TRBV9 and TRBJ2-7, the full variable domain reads DSGVTQTPKHLITATGQRVTLRCSPRSGDLSVYWYQQSLDQGLQFLIQYYNGEERAKGNILERFSAQQFPDLHSELNLSSLELGDSALYFCASSRDKPHEQYFGPGTRLTVT.

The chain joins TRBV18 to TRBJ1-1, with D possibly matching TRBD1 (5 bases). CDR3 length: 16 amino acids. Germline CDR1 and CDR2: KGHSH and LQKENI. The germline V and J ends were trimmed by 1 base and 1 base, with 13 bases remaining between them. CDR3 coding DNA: TGTGCCAGCTCACCACGGGGGGACTCCTGGAACACTGAAGCTTTCTTT. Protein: CASSPRGDSWNTEAFF.

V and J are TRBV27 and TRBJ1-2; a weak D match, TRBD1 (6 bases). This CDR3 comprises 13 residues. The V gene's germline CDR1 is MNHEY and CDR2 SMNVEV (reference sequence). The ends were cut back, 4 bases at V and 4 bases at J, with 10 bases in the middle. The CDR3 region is CASSWDKRYGYTF. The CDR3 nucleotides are TGTGCCAGCAGTTGGGACAAGCGCTATGGCTACACCTTC.

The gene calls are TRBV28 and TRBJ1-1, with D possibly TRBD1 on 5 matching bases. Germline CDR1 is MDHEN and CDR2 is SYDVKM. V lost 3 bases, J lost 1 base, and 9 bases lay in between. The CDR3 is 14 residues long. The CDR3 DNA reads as TGTGCCAGCAGTTTGTCCGGGGGGAACACTGAAGCTTTCTTT. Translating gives CASSLSGGNTEAFF.

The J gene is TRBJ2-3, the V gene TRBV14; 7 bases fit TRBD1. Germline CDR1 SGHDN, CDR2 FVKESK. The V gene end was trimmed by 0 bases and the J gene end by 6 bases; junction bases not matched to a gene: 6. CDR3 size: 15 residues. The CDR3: CASSQEARGMDTQYF. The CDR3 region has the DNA TGTGCCAGCAGCCAAGAGGCCAGGGGGATGGATACGCAGTATTTT.

DNA for the CDR3: TGCGCCAGCAGCTTGGCAACAGGGTGGGACACCGGGGAGCTGTTTTTT. Translated: CASSLATGWDTGELFF. The rearrangement links TRBV5-1 to TRBJ2-2; perhaps TRBD1 as D (6 bases). The ends were cut back, 0 bases at V and 3 bases at J, with 12 bases in the middle. The CDR3 has 16 amino acids. Germline-derived CDR1 and CDR2 are SGHRS and YFSETQ.

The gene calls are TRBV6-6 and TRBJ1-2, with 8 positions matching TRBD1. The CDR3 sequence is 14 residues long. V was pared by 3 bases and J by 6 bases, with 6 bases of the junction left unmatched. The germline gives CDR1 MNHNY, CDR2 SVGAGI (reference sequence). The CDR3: CASSYHQGADGYTF. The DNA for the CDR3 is TGTGCCAGCAGTTATCATCAGGGGGCAGATGGCTACACCTTC.

This CDR3 is CASLGDRDSEQYF. The CDR3 DNA is TGCGCCAGCTTGGGGGACAGGGATAGCGAGCAGTACTTC. The chain couples TRBV5-1 to TRBJ2-7; 9 bases align to TRBD1. Trimming at V came to 7 bases and at J to 6 bases, leaving 8 bases not matched to a gene. The CDR3 length is 13 residues. Per germline, CDR1 SGHRS and CDR2 YFSETQ.

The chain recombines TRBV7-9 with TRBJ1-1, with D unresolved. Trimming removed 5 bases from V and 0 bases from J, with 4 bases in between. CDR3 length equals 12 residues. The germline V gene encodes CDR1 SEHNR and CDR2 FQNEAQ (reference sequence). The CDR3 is CASSPMNTEAFF. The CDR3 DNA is TGTGCCAGCAGCCCAATGAACACTGAAGCTTTCTTT.

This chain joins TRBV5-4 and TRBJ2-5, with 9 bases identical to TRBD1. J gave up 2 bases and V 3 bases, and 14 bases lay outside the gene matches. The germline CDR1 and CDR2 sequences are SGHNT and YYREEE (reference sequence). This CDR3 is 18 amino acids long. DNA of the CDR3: TGTGCCAGCAGCTCGTACTCCAATTGGGACAGGGAGCAAGAGACCCAGTACTTC. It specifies CASSSYSNWDREQETQYF.

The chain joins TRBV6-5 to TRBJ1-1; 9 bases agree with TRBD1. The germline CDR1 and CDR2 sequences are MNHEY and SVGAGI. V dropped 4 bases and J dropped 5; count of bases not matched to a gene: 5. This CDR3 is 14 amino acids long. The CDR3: CASSSLDRGTEAFF. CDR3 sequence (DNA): TGTGCCAGCAGTTCCCTGGACAGGGGTACTGAAGCTTTCTTT.